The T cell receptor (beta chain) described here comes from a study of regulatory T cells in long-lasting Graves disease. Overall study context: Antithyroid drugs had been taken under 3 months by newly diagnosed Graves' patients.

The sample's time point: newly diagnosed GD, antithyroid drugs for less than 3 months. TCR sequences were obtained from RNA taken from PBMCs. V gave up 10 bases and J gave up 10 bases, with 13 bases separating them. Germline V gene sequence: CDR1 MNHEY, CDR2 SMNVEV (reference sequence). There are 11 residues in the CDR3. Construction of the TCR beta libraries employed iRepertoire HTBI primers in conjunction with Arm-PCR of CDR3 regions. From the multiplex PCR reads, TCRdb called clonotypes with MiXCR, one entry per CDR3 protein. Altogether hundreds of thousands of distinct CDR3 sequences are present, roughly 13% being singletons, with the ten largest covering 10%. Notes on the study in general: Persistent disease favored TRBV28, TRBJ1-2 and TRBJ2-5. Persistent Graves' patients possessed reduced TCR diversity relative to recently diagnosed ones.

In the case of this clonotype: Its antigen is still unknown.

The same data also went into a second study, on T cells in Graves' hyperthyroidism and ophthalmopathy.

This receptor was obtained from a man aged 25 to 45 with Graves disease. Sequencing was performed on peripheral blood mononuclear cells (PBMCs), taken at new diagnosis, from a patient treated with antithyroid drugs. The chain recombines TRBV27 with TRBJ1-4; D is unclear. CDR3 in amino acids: CANGVWGKLFF. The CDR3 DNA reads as TGTGCCAACGGGGTGTGGGGAAAACTGTTTTTT.